The clone carrying this T cell receptor beta chain was picked up a small number of times. Its antigen is still unknown. Looked up from germline, CDR1 is SGHDN and CDR2 is FVKESK. The V and J ends lost 8 bases and 3 bases, in that order; junction bases with no gene match: 8. This CDR3 has 14 amino acids. The use of a sample-barcoded 5' primer and a J-beta primer mix characterized a second PCR of roughly 7 to 11 cycles. MiXCR was run by TCRdb on the 5' RACE reads, yielding one entry per CDR3 protein. The sample includes more than 800,000 distinct CDR3 sequences, 40% to 50% of them seen just once. Samples each had at least 5.5 micrograms of total RNA extracted. These data are taken from a study of blood T cells in healthy people across ages. Study in general: The template switching approach captured approximately one barcoded beta molecule for every two T cells.

Study outcomes and limitations: Across the age range, TCR beta diversity per million T cells fell in a roughly linear way.

This clonotype originated in a woman aged 55 to 70 in good health. Sequenced: blood. This chain links TRBV14 with TRBJ2-7; TRBD1 agrees at 9 bases. The CDR3 nucleotides are TGTGCCAGCGCAAGGGGGACAGGGTACTACGAGCAGTACTTC. As protein: CASARGTGYYEQYF. Variable domain in full (rest from reference TRBV14 and TRBJ2-7): EAGVTQFPSHSVIEKGQTVTLRCDPISGHDNLYWYRRVMGKEIKFLLHFVKESKQDESGMPNNRFLAERTGGTYSTLKVQPAELEDSGVYFCASARGTGYYEQYFGPGTRLTVT.